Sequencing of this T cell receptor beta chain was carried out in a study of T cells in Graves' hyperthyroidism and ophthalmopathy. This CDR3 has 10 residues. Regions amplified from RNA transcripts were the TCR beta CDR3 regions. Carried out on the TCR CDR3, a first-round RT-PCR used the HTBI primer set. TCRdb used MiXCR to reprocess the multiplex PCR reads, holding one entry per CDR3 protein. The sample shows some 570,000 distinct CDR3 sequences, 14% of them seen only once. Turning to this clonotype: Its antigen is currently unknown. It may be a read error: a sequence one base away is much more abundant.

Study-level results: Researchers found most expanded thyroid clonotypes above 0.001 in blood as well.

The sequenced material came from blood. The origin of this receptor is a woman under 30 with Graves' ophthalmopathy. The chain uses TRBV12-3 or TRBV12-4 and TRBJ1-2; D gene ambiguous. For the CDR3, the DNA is TGTGCCAGCAGTTTGAATGGCTGCACCTTC. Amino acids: CASSLNGCTF.